A selection of T cell receptor beta chains follows, all from one sample in a study of blood T cell repertoires in COVID-19. Profiling relied on immunoSEQ multiplex PCR, and the TCRdb table lists in-frame clones only, not all of them. The sample carries roughly 300,000 clones, 87% recorded once. Sample: PBMCs or T cells enriched from blood (not recorded which). The receptors shown here come from a woman aged 25 to 39 who had recovered from COVID-19. The CDR3 runs from the conserved cysteine through the conserved F or W.

CDR3 length	V gene	J gene	CDR3 protein
13	TRBV7-9	TRBJ2-2	CASREADTGELFF
15	TRBV5-4	TRBJ2-2	CASSLTGANTGELFF
15	TRBV19	TRBJ1-1	CASSSPTEPNTEAFF
15	TRBV19	TRBJ1-1	CASSNRQATNTEAFF
19	TRBV5-5	TRBJ1-2	CASSFGAPLKAGTLYGYTF
16	TRBV7-9	TRBJ2-7	CASSLRNGTSSYEQYF
17	TRBV5-1	TRBJ2-3	CASSLRLAGGPQRPQYF
16	TRBV9	TRBJ2-1	CASSVVMRSSYNEQFF
19	TRBV5-1	TRBJ1-6	CASSLPAGRPGSYNSPLHF
15	TRBV9	TRBJ1-2	CASSPRRDSNYGYTF
16	TRBV5-8	TRBJ2-1	CASSFLRGVLNNEQFF